This passage covers 21 T cell receptor beta chains from one sample sequenced in a study of T cell responses to AZD1222 COVID-19 vaccine. The protocol was immunoSEQ multiplex PCR, while the TCRdb copy is restricted to in-frame clones and leaves out a portion. The table lists about 160,000 clones, over 75% of them singletons, with about 6.9% in the top ten. Here the sequenced sample was peripheral blood, taken on day 0 of AZD1222 vaccination. These receptors were obtained from an adult in good health.

The V call is TRBV5-1, the J call TRBJ2-2; no reliable D call. Germline assignment: CDR1 SGHRS and CDR2 YFSETQ. Between the trimmed V and J ends, which lost 1 base and 0 bases, there was a span of 10 bases. The CDR3 consists of 16 residues. The DNA of the CDR3 is TGCGCCAGCAGCTTGTATCCGGAAACGAACACCGGGGAGCTGTTTTTT. Its translation is CASSLYPETNTGELFF.

The CDR3 sequence: CASSIVVTGDYEQYF. In DNA, the CDR3 is TGTGCCAGTAGTATAGTCGTGACAGGGGACTACGAGCAGTACTTC. V gene TRBV19 combines with J gene TRBJ2-7; 8 bases map to TRBD1. CDR3 size: 15 residues. The trim removed 1 base at V and 3 bases at J, leaving 5 bases unmatched. CDR1 LNHDA and CDR2 SQIVND come from the germline V gene (reference sequence). Using reference TRBV19 and TRBJ2-7 for the parts outside the CDR3, the full variable domain is DGGITQSPKYLFRKEGQNVTLSCEQNLNHDAMYWYRQDPGQGLRLIYYSQIVNDFQKGDIAEGYSVSREKKESFPLTVTSAQKNPTAFYLCASSIVVTGDYEQYFGPGTRLTVT.

The V gene is TRBV29-1, the J gene TRBJ1-4; perhaps TRBD1 as D (5 bases). Germline lookup yields CDR1 SQVTM and CDR2 ANQGSEA. This CDR3 contains 16 residues. V was trimmed by 6 bases and J by 2 bases, leaving 19 bases between them. The CDR3 loop reads CSVAGGQGLTNEKLFF. CDR3 sequence (DNA): TGCAGCGTAGCGGGTGGGCAGGGACTCACTAATGAAAAACTGTTTTTT.

This chain links TRBV7-9 with TRBJ1-2, with D uncertain. Trimming removed 0 bases from V and 1 base from J, with 9 bases in between. The CDR3 covers 15 residues. Germline CDR1 reads SEHNR; CDR2 reads FQNEAQ (reference sequence). The CDR3, as DNA: TGTGCCAGCAGCTTAGCGCTGGCGAATAACTATGGCTACACCTTC. Protein: CASSLALANNYGYTF. Based on the CDR3 plus reference TRBV7-9 and TRBJ1-2, the full variable domain is DTGVSQNPRHKITKRGQNVTFRCDPISEHNRLYWYRQTLGQGPEFLTYFQNEAQLEKSRLLSDRFSAERPKGSFSTLEIQRTEQGDSAMYLCASSLALANNYGYTFGSGTRLTVV.

J is TRBJ1-5 and V is TRBV6-5; TRBD1 is a possible D gene (6 bases). Germline CDR1 and CDR2: MNHEY and SVGAGI. The CDR3 has 15 amino acids. V was shortened by 0 bases and J by 0 bases, with 6 bases between the two germline ends. The CDR3 DNA reads TGTGCCAGCAGTTACTCGACAGGTAGCAATCAGCCCCAGCATTTT. Translation gives CASSYSTGSNQPQHF.

This clone was recorded once. The chain carries TRBV4-1 and TRBJ2-3; no clear D gene. V dropped 0 bases and J dropped 1 base, with 2 bases sitting between them. CDR3 length equals 13 residues. Germline V CDR1 and CDR2: MGHRA, YSYEKL. The CDR3 region is CASSQDGTDTQYF. In DNA, the CDR3 is TGCGCCAGCAGCCAAGATGGCACAGATACGCAGTATTTT.

In this sample, this clone turned up once. V usage is TRBV7-2 and J usage is TRBJ1-5; 10 bases agree with TRBD1. V lost 0 bases, J lost 5 bases, and 1 base stayed unmatched. Germline loops: CDR1 SGHTA, CDR2 FQGNSA. This CDR3 has 15 residues. The CDR3 region is CASSLAGTGDQPQHF. CDR3 bases: TGTGCCAGCAGCTTAGCGGGGACAGGGGATCAGCCCCAGCATTTT.

J is TRBJ2-2 and V is TRBV3-1 (or the pseudogene TRBV3-2); D remains ambiguous. This CDR3 has 13 residues. V gave up 1 base and J gave up 3 bases, with 3 bases separating them. CDR1 and CDR2 from the germline V gene are LGHDT and YNNKEL (reference sequence). CDR3 nucleotides: TGTGCCAGCAGCCAAGGGGACACCGGGGAGCTGTTTTTT. This encodes CASSQGDTGELFF.

The rearrangement joins TRBV6-5 to TRBJ2-2; tentatively, D is TRBD1 (6 bases). V was shortened by 7 bases and J by 7 bases, with 10 bases between the two germline ends. Germline V gene lookup returns CDR1 MNHEY and CDR2 SVGAGI. This CDR3 contains 12 residues. CDR3: CASNTGHGELFF. The CDR3 DNA reads TGTGCCAGCAATACAGGGCACGGGGAGCTGTTTTTT.

The chain couples TRBV7-3 to TRBJ2-3, with D possibly matching TRBD1 (5 bases). The CDR3 extends over 15 amino acids. Trimming left V 5 bases short and J 2 bases short, with 14 bases between. Germline V lookup: CDR1 SGHTA, CDR2 FQGTGA. The CDR3 DNA sequence: TGTGCCAGCAGCGAGAAGGGGCAGATCACAGATACGCAGTATTTT. Its protein is CASSEKGQITDTQYF.

This rearrangement joins TRBV6-5 to TRBJ2-1; D call uncertain. The CDR3 totals 13 residues. The V end was cut by 4 bases, the J end by 7 bases, with 11 bases between. CDR1 MNHEY and CDR2 SVGAGI come from the germline V gene. The CDR3 here is CASSFGSQNEQFF. The CDR3 nucleotides are TGTGCCAGCAGTTTTGGATCCCAAAATGAGCAGTTCTTC.

This sequence joins TRBV12-3 or TRBV12-4 and TRBJ2-1; D is possibly TRBD2 (5 bases). Trimming took off 6 bases at V and 6 bases at J, with 12 bases between the two ends. The CDR3 is 13 residues long. DNA of the CDR3: TGTGCCAGCAGCTTTTCGGGGTTCAATGAGCAGTTCTTC. Its translation is CASSFSGFNEQFF.

V gene TRBV7-9 combines with J gene TRBJ2-7; unclear D gene. The CDR3 is made up of 14 amino acids. Per the germline V gene, CDR1 is SEHNR and CDR2 is FQNEAQ (reference sequence). V lost 5 bases and J lost 3, with 14 bases in between. The CDR3 nucleotides are TGTGCCAGCAGCCACCGGGCCCCCGGCTACGAGCAGTACTTC. This encodes CASSHRAPGYEQYF.

This clone was seen ten or more times. The V and J genes are TRBV29-1 and TRBJ2-1; 11 bases line up with TRBD2. Per the germline V gene, CDR1 is SQVTM and CDR2 is ANQGSEA. The CDR3 is made up of 20 amino acids. Trimming removed 4 bases from V and 0 bases from J; junction bases left unmatched: 17. The CDR3 here is CSVVGGLGLAGKSSYNEQFF. In nucleotides, the CDR3 is TGCAGCGTTGTAGGGGGGCTAGGACTAGCGGGTAAGAGCTCCTACAATGAGCAGTTCTTC.

V is TRBV4-1 and J is TRBJ2-1, with D tentatively TRBD2 (6 bases). Trimming left V 4 bases short and J 6 bases short, with 10 bases between. There are 13 residues in the CDR3. The germline gives CDR1 MGHRA, CDR2 YSYEKL. The CDR3 region is CASSPLAFNEQFF. CDR3 bases: TGCGCCAGCAGCCCGCTAGCGTTCAATGAGCAGTTCTTC.

The V call is TRBV3-1 (or the pseudogene TRBV3-2), the J call TRBJ2-5; no definite D call. V lost 4 bases and J 5 bases, leaving 8 bases between the germline ends. CDR3 size: 12 residues. The germline V gene encodes CDR1 LGHDT and CDR2 YNNKEL (reference sequence). CDR3 nucleotides: TGTGCCAGCAGCCCAGACATGGAGACCCAGTACTTC. Translated, it gives CASSPDMETQYF.

V and J are TRBV6-5 and TRBJ1-1; 8 nucleotides align to TRBD1. Germline assignment: CDR1 MNHEY and CDR2 SVGAGI. The CDR3 consists of 14 residues. Trimming removed 7 bases from V and 4 bases from J; junction bases left unmatched: 8. As DNA, the CDR3 is TGTGCCAGCACCCTCCTCGGGACAGGCACTGAAGCTTTCTTT. Translated, it gives CASTLLGTGTEAFF.

A single count supports this clone. The genes are TRBV3-1 (or the pseudogene TRBV3-2) and TRBJ1-2; tentatively, D is TRBD1 (6 bases). V was pared by 0 bases and J by 4 bases, with 15 bases between. The CDR3 extends over 16 amino acids. From germline, CDR1 is LGHDT and CDR2 YNNKEL (reference sequence). CDR3 in amino acids: CASSQEGDTGIYGYTF. CDR3 nucleotide sequence: TGTGCCAGCAGCCAAGAGGGAGATACAGGGATCTATGGCTACACCTTC.

V and J are TRBV7-8 and TRBJ1-6; perhaps TRBD1 as D (6 bases). Trimming took off 2 bases at V and 0 bases at J, with 8 bases between the two ends. Germline V lookup: CDR1 SGHVS, CDR2 FQNEAQ. This CDR3 contains 16 residues. The chain's CDR3 is CASSLRGDSYNSPLHF. The CDR3 nucleotides read TGTGCCAGCAGCTTAAGGGGGGACTCCTATAATTCACCCCTCCACTTT.

The V and J genes are TRBV18 and TRBJ2-7; the match to TRBD2 covers 10 bases. Losses at the gene ends were 3 bases for V and 2 bases for J; bases not matched to a gene: 1. Germline loops: CDR1 KGHSH, CDR2 LQKENI. The CDR3 consists of 14 residues. The CDR3 sequence is CASSPGLAPYEQYF. Written as DNA, the CDR3 is TGTGCCAGCTCACCGGGACTAGCGCCCTACGAGCAGTACTTC. Full variable domain (missing parts from reference TRBV18 and TRBJ2-7): NAGVMQNPRHLVRRRGQEARLRCSPMKGHSHVYWYRQLPEEGLKFMVYLQKENIIDESGMPKERFSAEFPKEGPSILRIQQVVRGDSAAYFCASSPGLAPYEQYFGPGTRLTVT.

The V call is TRBV9, the J call TRBJ2-1, with D possibly being TRBD2 (6 bases). Germline V gives CDR1 SGDLS, CDR2 YYNGEE. The ends were cut back, 3 bases at V and 8 bases at J, with 12 bases in the middle. The CDR3 loop spans 13 amino acids. CDR3 residues: CASSDGAGDEQFF. The CDR3 region has the DNA TGTGCCAGCAGCGACGGAGCGGGCGATGAGCAGTTCTTC.